In this sample, the clone carrying this T cell receptor (beta chain) turned up once. What it recognizes is unknown. A multiplex PCR was run with 60 Vbeta primers and 13 Jbeta primers. Generated by immunoSEQ multiplex PCR, the TCRdb table keeps only in-frame clones and is missing some. The sample shows about 130,000 clones, around 77% of them seen only once. This record comes from a study of cytomegalovirus exposure and HLA in healthy donors. Overall study context: There were about 86 million unique TCRs (from HLA-typed donors) in an early data release.

Overall study findings and caveats: There were under 200 TCR beta chains listed as cytomegalovirus-associated.

This CDR3 is built from 14 residues. V was shortened by 0 bases and J by 3 bases, with 5 bases between the two germline ends. Germline CDR1 LNHNV, CDR2 YYDKDF (reference sequence). The sample was PBMCs. The V call is TRBV15, the J call TRBJ2-2; D call uncertain. The receptor comes from a woman aged 50 to 60 in good health and CMV-seronegative. In nucleotides, the CDR3 is TGTGCCACCAGCAGAGAGCAGGACACCGGGGAGCTGTTTTTT. Protein product: CATSREQDTGELFF.